This T cell receptor beta chain was observed in a study of T cells in Graves' hyperthyroidism and ophthalmopathy. Study conclusions and caveats: Ophthalmopathy, as predicted by the model, came a median approximately 5.9 months after the prediction.

CDR3 size: 17 residues. CDR1 MNHNS and CDR2 SASEGT come from the germline V gene. With 8 bases clipped from V and 1 base from J, the junction kept 11 bases outside the gene matches. RNA transcripts served as the template for amplifying TCR beta CDR3 regions. TCR CDR3 underwent first-round RT-PCR with the HTBI primer set. TCRdb ran MiXCR on the multiplex PCR reads and lists one entry per CDR3 protein. The table shows 400,000 or so distinct CDR3 sequences, with more than 13% occurring only once. Isolation of PBMCs was performed on approximately 10 ml fresh peripheral blood. This clonotype appeared many times. Its specificity is unknown.

The chain recombines TRBV6-1 with TRBJ1-5; 10 bases line up with TRBD1. Sequenced input: blood. This TCR was sampled from a man over 45 with Graves' ophthalmopathy. CDR3 region: CASSRTGGRKSNQPQHF. The CDR3, as DNA: TGTGCCAGCTCACGGACAGGGGGTCGAAAGAGCAATCAGCCCCAGCATTTT.